This TCR beta chain was captured in a study of T cell repertoires in cytomegalovirus infection. TCRdb re-called the reads with MiXCR, one entry per CDR3 protein. The sample has fewer than 900,000 distinct CDR3 sequences, 29% seen once; the top ten hold under 15%. Regarding the study as a whole: CMV-specific HLA-C-restricted TCR beta clonotypes dominated the ex vivo response.

The CDR3 runs 17 residues. The V and J ends lost 7 bases and 0 bases respectively, with 16 bases between them. From germline, CDR1 is ENHRY and CDR2 SYGVKD. This clonotype was seen once. Its antigen is still unknown. The genes are TRBV10-3 and TRBJ2-6; TRBD1 might be the D (5 bases). This sequence was found in a human donor in good health (CMV status not recorded). Some clones in this sample may be carry-over from other donors' samples. The sequenced sample was cultured CD8+ T cells from PBMCs, obtained from culture after CMV antigen stimulation. CDR3 residues: CAIKEDTTPSGANVLTF. The CDR3 bases are TGTGCCATCAAAGAGGACACAACTCCCTCTGGGGCCAACGTCCTGACTTTC.